This TCR beta chain comes out of a study of Graves' ophthalmopathy and Graves' hyperthyroidism. In donors with ophthalmopathy, activity was moderate-to-severe, with CAS ≥3, NOSPECS ≥4 and duration under 3 months. TCR beta CDR3 regions were amplified from RNA transcripts. Scientists carried out first-round RT-PCR using HTBI primers and then a second-round multiplex PCR. TCRdb re-called the multiplex PCR reads through MiXCR, storing one row per CDR3 protein. In the table there are 200,000 to 250,000 distinct CDR3 sequences, around 42% of which are singletons. The sequenced sample consisted of peripheral blood. The sequence was collected from an adult man with Graves' ophthalmopathy.

In nucleotides, the CDR3 is TGTGCCAGCAGCTATAGGGACGGAAATAACTATGGCTACACCTTC. As protein: CASSYRDGNNYGYTF. The chain recombines TRBV7-3 with TRBJ1-2, with D maybe TRBD1 (5 bases). V lost 4 bases to trimming and J lost 1 base, with 13 bases between them. This CDR3 spans 15 amino acids. CDR1 SGHTA and CDR2 FQGTGA come from the germline V gene.